The T cell receptor beta chain under discussion was sequenced for a study of CXCR3-negative and CXCR3-positive naive CD8 T cells. It was by 5' RACE with UMI labels that the TRB cDNA libraries were prepared. From the 5' RACE reads, TCRdb lists one entry per CDR3 protein and no DNA. The specimen's table records about 48,000 distinct CDR3 sequences. The CDR3 length is 13 residues. Germline lookup yields CDR1 MDHEN and CDR2 SYDVKM. The chain has TRBV28 and TRBJ1-1. The specimen was memory CD8+ T cells from blood. The receptor was derived from a human donor in good health. Some clones in this sample may be carry-over from other donors' samples. The CDR3 sequence is CASSLYGNTEAFF.